A selection of T cell receptor beta chains follows, all from one sample in a study of blood T cell repertoires in COVID-19. The protocol was immunoSEQ multiplex PCR, while the TCRdb copy is restricted to in-frame clones and leaves out a portion. The sample carries fewer than 60,000 clones, 70% to 85% recorded once. The material sequenced was peripheral blood. All receptors derive from a human donor in a cohort sampled during active COVID-19. The CDR3 runs from the conserved cysteine through the conserved F or W.

v_call	j_call	cdr3_aa
TRBV11-2	TRBJ2-2	CASSPQGELFF
TRBV27	TRBJ2-1	CASSPGVRSYNEQFF
TRBV9	TRBJ2-3	CASSVSLLAGVDTQYF
TRBV28	TRBJ2-7	CASSPQDLAGSYEQYF
TRBV10-1	TRBJ2-7	CASSECQGLPYEQYF
TRBV19	TRBJ2-3	CASNPRGWTDTQYF
TRBV4-3	TRBJ1-1	CASSQEYRGDAEAFF
TRBV5-5	TRBJ2-4	CASSDRGNIQYF
TRBV6-2/TRBV6-3	TRBJ2-6	CASSYSAGQAGANVLTF
TRBV6-5	TRBJ2-7	CASSTARAGRGEQYF
TRBV18	TRBJ2-2	CASSPQVAGGNTGELFF
TRBV7-2	TRBJ2-3	CASRVNQGLAGVADTQYF
TRBV5-8	TRBJ2-7	CASIRRSYEQYF
TRBV20-1	TRBJ2-1	CSASLASGSSYNEQFF
TRBV18	TRBJ2-1	CASSPSHGTGYNEQFF
TRBV6-1	TRBJ1-5	CASSEAPRGQPQHF
TRBV7-2	TRBJ2-7	CASSLGVSSYEQYF
TRBV14	TRBJ1-5	CASSQDLEGPQHF
TRBV10-1	TRBJ2-3	CASNRGLGDTQYF
TRBV5-1	TRBJ2-3	CASRQGAGADTQYF
TRBV29-1	TRBJ2-7	CSVGQGGYEQYF